Shown below are 18 T cell receptor beta chains from a single sample sequenced in a study of blood T cell repertoires in COVID-19 (dated by TCRdb to 2019 to 2021). Libraries were made using the immunoSEQ multiplex PCR assay. The table comes from immuneACCESS by way of TCRdb, which keeps in-frame sequences with V and J called. Part of the clones is missing from these tables; in studies checked, under half for an unresolved V gene and the rest for unknown reasons. The sample table contains about 98,000 clones; only one count was recorded for 70% to 90% of them. The ten top clones hold roughly 4.3% of the sample. The sequencing input was peripheral blood. Every receptor here comes from a man aged 65 to 79 with acute or convalescent COVID-19.

As for this clone: An end of the junction does not agree with germline; a read error may underlie this. This chain joins TRBV7-7 and TRBJ2-7; 8 nucleotides align to TRBD1. The CDR3 has 14 amino acids. Germline loops: CDR1 SSHAT, CDR2 FNYEAQ (reference sequence). CDR3 sequence reads: CASSPGTGDYEQYF. CDR3 DNA: TGTGCTAGCAGCCCAGGGACAGGAGACTACGAGCAGTACTTC.

The chain employs TRBV4-1 and TRBJ1-3, with 8 nucleotides matching TRBD1. V was pared by 2 bases and J by 4 bases, with 7 bases of the junction left unmatched. In germline, CDR1 is MGHRA, CDR2 YSYEKL. The CDR3 loop spans 16 amino acids. The CDR3 spells CASSQQLTGVGNTIYF. For the CDR3, the DNA is TGCGCCAGCAGCCAACAGCTGACAGGGGTCGGAAACACCATATATTTT.

The chain is built from TRBV2 and TRBJ1-5; D perhaps matches TRBD1 (5 bases). CDR1 and CDR2 (germline): SNHLY, FYNNEI. The CDR3 sequence is 12 residues long. The germline V and J ends were trimmed by 10 bases and 3 bases, with 10 bases remaining between them. CDR3 sequence reads: CATSGFNQPQHF. In nucleotides, the CDR3 is TGTGCCACATCAGGGTTCAATCAGCCCCAGCATTTT.

This clone was seen just once. The chain joins TRBV2 to TRBJ1-5, with a weak D call TRBD1 (5 bases). The CDR3 runs to 15 residues. The V end lost 2 bases, the J end lost 3 bases, and 11 bases lay between the germline ends. Per germline, CDR1 SNHLY and CDR2 FYNNEI. CDR3 region: CASSEPGGTNQPQHF. The CDR3 region has the DNA TGTGCCAGCAGTGAACCCGGCGGGACCAATCAGCCCCAGCATTTT. Variable domain in full (rest from reference TRBV2 and TRBJ1-5): EPEVTQTPSHQVTQMGQEVILRCVPISNHLYFYWYRQILGQKVEFLVSFYNNEISEKSEIFDDQFSVERPDGSNFTLKIRSTKLEDSAMYFCASSEPGGTNQPQHFGDGTRLSIL.

The rearrangement uses TRBV20-1 and TRBJ2-3; no reliable D call. Germline loops: CDR1 DFQATT, CDR2 SNEGSKA (reference sequence). The V and J ends lost 6 bases and 6 bases respectively, with 10 bases between them. The CDR3 is 11 residues long. CDR3 DNA: TGCAGTGCCCTTCCTAAGGATACGCAGTATTTT. This codes for CSALPKDTQYF.

The chain has TRBV6-5 and TRBJ1-6; a possible D gene is TRBD1 (5 bases). Trimming stripped 6 bases from V and 4 bases from J, with 13 bases between. CDR1 and CDR2 from the germline V gene are MNHEY and SVGAGI. The CDR3 sequence is 15 residues long. For the CDR3, the DNA is TGTGCCAGCAGCTTGGACACACCTTATAATTCACCCCTCCACTTT. This sequence encodes CASSLDTPYNSPLHF.

V is TRBV10-2 and J is TRBJ1-1, with 8 positions matching TRBD1. CDR1 is WSHSY, CDR2 SAAADI, per germline. The V and J ends lost 9 bases and 3 bases, in that order; junction bases with no gene match: 6. This CDR3 comprises 13 residues. CDR3 DNA: TGCGCCAGATGCCACAGGGGGGACACTGAAGCTTTCTTT. This translates into CARCHRGDTEAFF.

This chain joins TRBV6-4 and TRBJ2-3, with D perhaps matching TRBD1 (5 bases). In germline, CDR1 is MRHNA, CDR2 SNTAGT. This CDR3 comprises 17 residues. Trimming stripped 3 bases from V and 2 bases from J, with 18 bases between. In DNA, the CDR3 is TGTGCCAGCAGTGAAGGGGCTACCCCAACCCTCACAGATACGCAGTATTTT. It specifies CASSEGATPTLTDTQYF.

The CDR3 DNA is TGTGCCAGGGAAACAGACATGAACACTGAAGCTTTCTTT. Encoded protein: CARETDMNTEAFF. The chain joins TRBV30 to TRBJ1-1; unclear D gene. Germline lookup yields CDR1 GTSNPN and CDR2 SVGIG (reference sequence). The CDR3 spans 13 residues. V dropped 8 bases and J dropped 0 bases, with 13 bases sitting between them.

The table lists this clone with a few counts. The rearrangement uses TRBV4-1 and TRBJ2-1, with 12 bases matching TRBD2. The CDR3 totals 20 residues. With 3 bases clipped from V and 5 bases from J, the junction kept 17 bases outside the gene matches. Germline values: CDR1 MGHRA, CDR2 YSYEKL. CDR3 sequence: CASSHQGLAGGQGTNNEQFF. CDR3 DNA sequence: TGCGCCAGCAGCCACCAGGGACTAGCGGGCGGGCAGGGGACTAACAATGAGCAGTTCTTC.

This chain joins TRBV6-5 and TRBJ2-5, with 7 bases matching TRBD1. V lost 6 bases to trimming and J lost 4 bases; unmatched junction nucleotides: 5. CDR3 length: 13 amino acids. Germline assignment: CDR1 MNHEY and CDR2 SVGAGI. The CDR3 loop reads CASRIGGTETQYF. In DNA form, the CDR3 reads TGTGCCAGCAGGATAGGGGGCACAGAGACCCAGTACTTC.

This clone appeared once. The chain is built from TRBV6-4 and TRBJ1-1; tentatively, D is TRBD1 (6 bases). CDR1 MRHNA and CDR2 SNTAGT come from the germline V gene. The CDR3 is 15 residues long. V was trimmed by 6 bases and J by 0 bases, leaving 14 bases between them. The CDR3 nucleotides are TGTGCCAGCAGGGAGCAGGGGAATATGAACACTGAAGCTTTCTTT. It translates to CASREQGNMNTEAFF.

This chain uses TRBV10-2 with TRBJ1-2; D remains unclear. V gave up 4 bases and J gave up 4 bases, with 10 bases separating them. Germline values: CDR1 WSHSY, CDR2 SAAADI. The CDR3 consists of 13 residues. This CDR3 reads CASSADPGYGYTF. The CDR3 nucleotides are TGCGCCAGCAGTGCCGATCCGGGCTATGGCTACACCTTC.

The chain links TRBV3-1 (or the pseudogene TRBV3-2) to TRBJ2-7; weak D call: TRBD2 (6 bases). The germline V and J ends were trimmed by 4 bases and 7 bases, with 32 bases remaining between them. CDR3 size: 19 residues. Germline-derived CDR1 and CDR2 are LGHDT and YNNKEL (reference sequence). The CDR3 coding sequence is TGTGCCAGCAGCCCGCAAGTCCCCAAGTCCCGGGACTTGGCGTGGGAGCAGTACTTC. Protein product: CASSPQVPKSRDLAWEQYF.

The chain combines TRBV28 with TRBJ1-4; D call uncertain. The CDR3 consists of 15 residues. Trimming left V 3 bases short and J 5 bases short, with 13 bases between. Germline V gives CDR1 MDHEN, CDR2 SYDVKM. CDR3 amino acids: CASSLARGNNEKLFF. As DNA, the CDR3 is TGTGCCAGCAGTTTGGCGCGGGGAAACAATGAAAAACTGTTTTTT.

This chain connects TRBV12-3 or TRBV12-4 to TRBJ2-1, with 7 positions matching TRBD1. Germline trimming cut 5 bases from V and 6 bases from J; bases unmatched to any gene: 4. CDR3 length equals 13 residues. This CDR3 is CASSQTGVNEQFF. CDR3 sequence (DNA): TGTGCCAGCAGTCAAACAGGGGTCAATGAGCAGTTCTTC.

This sequence joins TRBV19 and TRBJ1-2; D gene unclear. CDR1 and CDR2 from the germline V gene are LNHDA and SQIVND (reference sequence). The CDR3 consists of 13 residues. V lost 3 bases to trimming and J lost 5 bases, with 10 bases between them. As DNA, the CDR3 is TGTGCCAGTAGTATCGACGGGGAGTATGGCTACACCTTC. It is translated as CASSIDGEYGYTF.

This clone was seen only once. V is TRBV19 and J is TRBJ1-2; D is possibly TRBD1 (5 bases). V gave up 4 bases and J gave up 4 bases, with 13 bases separating them. CDR1 LNHDA and CDR2 SQIVND come from the germline V gene (reference sequence). The CDR3 consists of 14 residues. The CDR3 reads CASSRRGASYGYTF. CDR3 bases: TGTGCCAGTAGTAGGCGCGGGGCATCCTATGGCTACACCTTC.